These 9 T cell receptor beta chains came from one sample sequenced in a study of T cell repertoires in cytomegalovirus infection (dated by TCRdb to about 2019). These TCRs' antigens remain unknown. Sequencing used an Illumina HiSeq 1500. Using fastp at Q25 and MiXCR, TCRdb reprocessed the public reads and kept productive beta chains. Merged by CDR3 protein, the rows form single entries marked with the most common genes and DNA. A total of approximately 730,000 distinct CDR3 sequences appear in this sample, around 32% of them only once. 15% to 20% of the sample rests with the top ten. Interpreted using the paper, the treatment or condition label stands for: in vitro stimulation with specific CMV peptide epitopes to enrich CMV-specific T cells. Source: cultured PBMCs, taken from culture after CMV antigen stimulation. These receptors originate from a human donor in good health (CMV status not recorded). Some clones in this sample may be carry-over from other donors' samples.

The genes are TRBV6-1 and TRBJ2-3, with no clear D. The CDR3 sequence is 14 residues long. V was trimmed by 6 bases and J by 5 bases, leaving 15 bases between them. Germline lookup yields CDR1 MNHNS and CDR2 SASEGT. The CDR3 reads CASSALNRGDTQYF. The CDR3 DNA sequence: TGTGCCAGCAGCGCCCTGAACCGTGGAGATACGCAGTATTTT.

The CDR3 is CASSLGRGSREQYF. The CDR3 bases are TGTGCCAGCAGCTTGGGGCGTGGCAGTCGGGAGCAGTACTTC. The rearrangement joins TRBV11-2 to TRBJ2-7, with D perhaps matching TRBD1 (5 bases). Germline lookup yields CDR1 SGHAT and CDR2 FQNNGV. The CDR3 length is 14 residues. Trimming pared 3 bases from V and 7 bases from J, leaving 16 bases between.

The chain has TRBV5-1 and TRBJ2-7; D gene uncertain. Trimming stripped 4 bases from V and 3 bases from J, with 17 bases between. The germline V gene has CDR1 SGHRS and CDR2 YFSETQ. There are 15 residues in the CDR3. CDR3 sequence reads: CASSVGIAIVYEQYF. DNA for the CDR3: TGCGCCAGCAGCGTAGGGATTGCGATTGTCTACGAGCAGTACTTC. The full variable domain, with the rest looked up from reference TRBV5-1 and TRBJ2-7, is KAGVTQTPRYLIKTRGQQVTLSCSPISGHRSVSWYQQTPGQGLQFLFEYFSETQRNKGNFPGRFSGRQFSNSRSEMNVSTLELGDSALYLCASSVGIAIVYEQYFGPGTRLTVT.

V usage is TRBV19 and J usage is TRBJ1-6; 7 bases are shared with TRBD1. Germline V gene data show CDR1 as LNHDA and CDR2 as SQIVND (reference sequence). Germline trimming cut 3 bases from V and 5 bases from J; bases unmatched to any gene: 4. The CDR3 has 15 residues. For the CDR3, the DNA is TGTGCCAGTAGTATCGGGACAGCTCATAATTCACCCCTCCACTTT. This sequence encodes CASSIGTAHNSPLHF.

This clonotype was counted only a few times. The rearrangement uses TRBV7-6 and TRBJ2-3; D unresolved. Germline CDR1 and CDR2: SGHVS and FNYEAQ. Trimming took 5 bases from V and 6 from J, leaving 9 bases between them. The CDR3 consists of 12 residues. As DNA, the CDR3 is TGTGCCAGCAGCGAGGAAGAGGATACGCAGTATTTT. It encodes CASSEEEDTQYF.

The rearrangement joins TRBV20-1 to TRBJ2-7; no firm D call. Germline CDR1 is DFQATT and CDR2 is SNEGSKA (reference sequence). This CDR3 is 13 amino acids long. Deletions cut 2 bases from V and 0 bases from J, with 8 bases between. The CDR3 coding sequence is TGCAGTGCTAGACACCGGACCTCCTACGAGCAGTACTTC. Protein: CSARHRTSYEQYF.

This clonotype turned up a few times. This sequence joins TRBV6-5 and TRBJ2-2; 8 nucleotides agree with TRBD2. Trimming at V came to 7 bases and at J to 9 bases, leaving 13 bases not matched to a gene. Germline V gene sequence: CDR1 MNHEY, CDR2 SVGAGI. The CDR3 is 15 amino acids. The CDR3 sequence is CASTKGTRVFRELFF. The CDR3 nucleotides read TGTGCCAGCACCAAAGGGACTAGAGTATTCCGGGAGCTGTTTTTT.

Details on this clonotype: At one boundary the junction diverges from the germline segment, which might be a read error. The V gene is TRBV5-1, the J gene TRBJ2-7, with D perhaps matching TRBD1 (6 bases). Germline CDR1 is SGHRS and CDR2 is YFSETQ. This CDR3 region has 13 residues. The CDR3, as DNA: TGCGCCAGCAGCCCCGACAGGCCCTACAAGCAGTACTTC. It codes for CASSPDRPYKQYF.

This clonotype was picked up a small number of times. CDR3 in amino acids: CASSYSYTGSDTQYF. CDR3 coding DNA: TGTGCCAGCAGTTACTCGTACACAGGGTCAGATACGCAGTATTTT. V is TRBV6-5 and J is TRBJ2-3; TRBD1 might be the D (6 bases). This CDR3 is built from 15 residues. The V and J ends lost 0 bases and 4 bases respectively, with 11 bases between them. In germline, CDR1 is MNHEY, CDR2 SVGAGI.